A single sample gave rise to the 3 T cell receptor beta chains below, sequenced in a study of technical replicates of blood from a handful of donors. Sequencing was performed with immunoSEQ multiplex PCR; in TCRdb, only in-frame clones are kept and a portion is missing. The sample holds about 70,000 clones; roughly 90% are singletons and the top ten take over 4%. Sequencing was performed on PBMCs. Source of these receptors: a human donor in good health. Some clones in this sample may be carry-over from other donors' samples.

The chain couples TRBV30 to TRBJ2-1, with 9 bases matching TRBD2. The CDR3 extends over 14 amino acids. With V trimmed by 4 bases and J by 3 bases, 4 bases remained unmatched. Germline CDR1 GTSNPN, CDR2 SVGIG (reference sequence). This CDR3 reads CAWKAGGNYNEQFF. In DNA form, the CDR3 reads TGTGCCTGGAAGGCGGGAGGGAACTACAATGAGCAGTTCTTC.

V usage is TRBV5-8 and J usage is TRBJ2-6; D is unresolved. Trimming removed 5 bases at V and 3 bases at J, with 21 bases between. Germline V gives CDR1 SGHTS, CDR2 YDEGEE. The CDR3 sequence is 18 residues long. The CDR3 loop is CASRVKGARMSGANVLTF. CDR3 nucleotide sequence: TGTGCCAGCAGGGTCAAAGGAGCTCGGATGAGTGGGGCCAACGTCCTGACTTTC.

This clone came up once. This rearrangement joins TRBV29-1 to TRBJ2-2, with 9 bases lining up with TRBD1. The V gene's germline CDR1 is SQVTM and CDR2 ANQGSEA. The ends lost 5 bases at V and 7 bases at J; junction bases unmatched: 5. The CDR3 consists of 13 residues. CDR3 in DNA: TGCAGCGTTACACAGGGGGCAAGCGGGGAGCTGTTTTTT. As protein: CSVTQGASGELFF.